A selection of T cell receptor beta chains follows, all from one sample in a study of beta chain features in type 1 diabetes. The assay was immunoSEQ multiplex PCR, and TCRdb's table has in-frame clones only and misses some. This table holds about 180,000 clones, approximately 13% found once. Sequenced material: central memory CD4+ T cells from blood. The receptors shown here come from a woman under 30 in good health. The CDR3 runs from the conserved cysteine through the conserved F or W.

V	J	CDR3
TRBV29-1	TRBJ1-4	CSVNLRANEKLFF
TRBV18	TRBJ1-4	CASSQDRGREKLFF
TRBV7-2	TRBJ2-1	CASSLVAGGPAYEQFF
TRBV30	TRBJ2-3	CALRPGSDTQYF
TRBV6-1	TRBJ2-7	CASSLGTSREQYF
TRBV5-4	TRBJ1-2	CASSIDRTNGYTF
TRBV29-1	TRBJ1-1	CSAPKGPNTEAFF
TRBV6-6	TRBJ2-1	CASSQTRDNEQFF
TRBV28	TRBJ2-2	CASSLSMNRGLPRELFF
TRBV30	TRBJ2-7	CAWRGGRFEQYF
TRBV13	TRBJ2-2	CASSLPGVHTGELFF
TRBV5-1	TRBJ2-7	CASSAAGTSGGWLHEQYF
TRBV7-6	TRBJ2-5	CASSLGTSLGQETQYF
TRBV7-3	TRBJ2-5	CASSRAGAQHGETQYF
TRBV6-6	TRBJ1-1	CASRGPNTEAFF
TRBV29-1	TRBJ1-2	CSARTVLDYGYTF
TRBV28	TRBJ2-7	CASSFRMGLAGSYEQYF
TRBV6-1	TRBJ2-4	CASGGSGRGNIQYF
TRBV15	TRBJ1-5	CATSREHGQNSNQPQHF
TRBV4-2	TRBJ2-3	CASSRLDSPTDTQYF
TRBV7-3	TRBJ2-3	CASSLAPGGGTDTQYF
TRBV28	TRBJ2-1	CASREARNEQFF
TRBV6-5	TRBJ1-1	CASSKGARTEAFF
TRBV6-6	TRBJ2-7	CASRLGLADYEQYF
TRBV28	TRBJ1-1	CASSLYGREGTEAFF
TRBV27	TRBJ2-4	CASRSRGGKNIQYF
TRBV29-1	TRBJ2-5	CSALPGTLQETQYF
TRBV6-5	TRBJ2-3	CASSYWLASTDTQYF
TRBV9	TRBJ1-1	CASSPRGRDGLEAFF
TRBV9	TRBJ2-7	CASSGGQPGTSGRVSHEQYF
TRBV15	TRBJ1-5	CATSGQMDSSNQPQHF
TRBV7-2	TRBJ1-4	CASSSGNSGNEKLFF
TRBV5-4	TRBJ2-1	CASSGTYNEQFF
TRBV4-1	TRBJ1-3	CASSQVLRGRSGNTIYF
TRBV5-1	TRBJ2-1	CASESGSYNEQFF
TRBV5-4	TRBJ2-3	CASSLVAGGTDTQYF
TRBV29-1	TRBJ2-1	CSASGSIDEQFF
TRBV10-3	TRBJ2-1	CAISYTGAAEQFF
TRBV28	TRBJ1-2	CASILRQTEGYTF
TRBV11-2	TRBJ2-3	CASSDVAGYGTDTQYF
TRBV29-1	TRBJ2-1	CSVEDPQGDAEQFF
TRBV7-2	TRBJ1-2	CASSLAPERQTYGYTF
TRBV28	TRBJ2-3	CASIRTSPDTQYF
TRBV7-6	TRBJ1-5	CASSLEPGFNQPQHF
TRBV7-9	TRBJ2-1	CASSLRDSAYNEQFF
TRBV5-1	TRBJ2-4	CASSPQGSGNIQYF
TRBV7-3	TRBJ1-2	CASSLGQGRGYTF
TRBV10-3	TRBJ2-5	CAISEGSGGWETQYF
TRBV29-1	TRBJ1-5	CSVASGGSNQPQHF
TRBV28	TRBJ2-7	CASSRIGLAESYEQYF
TRBV28	TRBJ1-5	CASSLFGVWGQPQHF
TRBV7-8	TRBJ2-3	CASSWPTSGRGGDTQYF
TRBV7-8	TRBJ1-3	CASIEAGSGNTIYF